These 17 T cell receptor beta chains were sequenced from one sample in a study of blood T cell repertoires in COVID-19. Clones were read by immunoSEQ multiplex PCR, and TCRdb kept only the in-frame ones, dropping some. Among about 220,000 clones listed, roughly 86% were seen once. Sample: peripheral blood. All receptors come from a woman aged 25 to 45 who had recovered from COVID-19.

The V and J genes are TRBV5-1 and TRBJ2-3, with D possibly being TRBD2 (6 bases). Deletions cut 6 bases from V and 2 bases from J, with 19 bases between. The CDR3 consists of 16 residues. The germline V gene encodes CDR1 SGHRS and CDR2 YFSETQ. The CDR3 sequence: CASKLLGGATTDTQYF. CDR3 DNA sequence: TGCGCCAGCAAACTGCTTGGCGGGGCGACCACAGATACGCAGTATTTT.

This clone has more than one count but fewer than ten. The chain links TRBV10-1 to TRBJ2-1, with 11 bases identical to TRBD1. This CDR3 comprises 15 residues. Trimming at V came to 3 bases and at J to 7 bases, leaving 5 bases not matched to a gene. Germline CDR1 reads WNHNN; CDR2 reads SYGVQD (reference sequence). CDR3 protein: CASSDRDRGRNEQFF. The CDR3 coding sequence is TGCGCCAGCAGTGATAGGGACAGGGGGAGGAATGAGCAGTTCTTC.

The chain is built from TRBV5-4 and TRBJ2-5; D is ambiguous. V was pared by 0 bases and J by 5 bases, with 14 bases between. CDR1 is SGHNT and CDR2 is YYREEE in the germline V gene (reference sequence). The CDR3 contains 15 residues. CDR3 residues: CASSLAQVARETQYF. The CDR3 DNA reads as TGTGCCAGCAGCTTGGCACAAGTAGCTAGGGAGACCCAGTACTTC.

This chain uses TRBV7-2 with TRBJ2-3; 9 nucleotides align to TRBD2. With V trimmed by 4 bases and J by 4 bases, 9 bases remained unmatched. Looked up from germline, CDR1 is SGHTA and CDR2 is FQGNSA. This CDR3 has 16 amino acids. The CDR3 bases are TGTGCCAGCAGCTCAAAGCGGGGGGCTGGATCAGATACGCAGTATTTT. It translates to CASSSKRGAGSDTQYF. Based on the CDR3 plus reference TRBV7-2 and TRBJ2-3, the full variable domain is GAGVSQSPSNKVTEKGKDVELRCDPISGHTALYWYRQSLGQGLEFLIYFQGNSAPDKSGLPSDRFSAERTGGSVSTLTIQRTQQEDSAVYLCASSSKRGAGSDTQYFGPGTRLTVL.

This clone came up a few times. This rearrangement joins TRBV6-5 to TRBJ1-5; a possible D gene is TRBD1 (5 bases). The CDR3 sequence is 15 residues long. CDR1 MNHEY and CDR2 SVGAGI come from the germline V gene. Trimming left V 0 bases short and J 2 bases short, with 8 bases between. The CDR3 coding sequence is TGTGCCAGCAGTTACTCGGGGCCGGGCAATCAGCCCCAGCATTTT. The encoded protein is CASSYSGPGNQPQHF.

The V gene is TRBV18, the J gene TRBJ1-5; D is uncertain. This CDR3 is 15 amino acids long. The germline gives CDR1 KGHSH, CDR2 LQKENI. Trimming cost V 2 bases and J 2 bases, with 10 bases left between them. The CDR3 sequence: CASSPGTNRNQPQHF. The CDR3, as DNA: TGTGCCAGCTCACCAGGCACAAACCGCAATCAGCCCCAGCATTTT.

This clone was found once. The V call is TRBV9, the J call TRBJ1-2; tentatively, D is TRBD1 (6 bases). CDR1 is SGDLS and CDR2 is YYNGEE in the germline V gene. Trimming left V 0 bases short and J 8 bases short, with 17 bases between. CDR3 size: 15 residues. CDR3 DNA: TGTGCCAGCAGCGTAGGCCCCGGGGCAGGGGAAGGCTACACCTTC. It codes for CASSVGPGAGEGYTF.

The chain combines TRBV6-5 with TRBJ2-5; 8 bases map to TRBD1. After removal of 7 bases from V and 3 bases from J, the junction contained 10 bases not matched to a gene. Germline V CDR1 and CDR2: MNHEY, SVGAGI. The CDR3 consists of 15 residues. The CDR3 loop is CASTAPGGLKETQYF. The CDR3 nucleotides are TGTGCCAGCACCGCGCCAGGGGGCTTAAAAGAGACCCAGTACTTC.

The chain carries TRBV3-1 (or the pseudogene TRBV3-2) and TRBJ2-5, with a tentative D call TRBD2 (6 bases). The CDR3 runs 19 residues. Germline V gives CDR1 LGHDT, CDR2 YNNKEL (reference sequence). V gave up 4 bases and J gave up 2 bases, with 26 bases separating them. The CDR3 DNA reads TGTGCCAGCAGCCCAGCCAGTCCTCCCTTGAAGGACTATCAAGAGACCCAGTACTTC. Its translation: CASSPASPPLKDYQETQYF.

The rearrangement links TRBV9 to TRBJ2-1; 8 bases agree with TRBD1. The CDR3 is 14 residues long. V lost 3 bases to trimming and J lost 5 bases; unmatched junction nucleotides: 4. Germline values: CDR1 SGDLS, CDR2 YYNGEE. CDR3 residues: CASSASTGDNEQFF. The CDR3 DNA follows: TGTGCCAGCAGCGCTTCGACAGGGGACAATGAGCAGTTCTTC.

The genes are TRBV4-1 and TRBJ1-5; 8 nucleotides align to TRBD1. Trimming cost V 0 bases and J 6 bases; bases outside gene matches: 4. The CDR3 has 15 residues. Germline V gives CDR1 MGHRA, CDR2 YSYEKL. The CDR3 protein is CASSQETTGVQPQHF. CDR3 DNA sequence: TGCGCCAGCAGCCAAGAAACGACAGGGGTTCAGCCCCAGCATTTT.

The rearrangement uses TRBV7-3 and TRBJ2-1; D might be TRBD1 (5 bases). There are 13 residues in the CDR3. Per the germline V gene, CDR1 is SGHTA and CDR2 is FQGTGA. Trimming left V 4 bases short and J 4 bases short, with 8 bases between. CDR3 sequence: CASSSGQYNEQFF. CDR3 sequence (DNA): TGTGCCAGCAGCTCAGGACAATACAATGAGCAGTTCTTC.

The J gene is TRBJ2-6, the V gene TRBV4-3; 11 bases agree with TRBD1. With 2 bases clipped from V and 2 bases from J, the junction kept 5 bases outside the gene matches. The CDR3 runs 18 residues. Germline V gene lookup returns CDR1 LGHNA and CDR2 YSLEER. The chain's CDR3 is CASSQRDRGEAGANVLTF. As DNA, the CDR3 is TGCGCCAGCAGCCAACGGGACAGGGGGGAGGCTGGGGCCAACGTCCTGACTTTC.

The genes are TRBV7-9 and TRBJ2-2; no reliable D call. This CDR3 contains 14 residues. The germline V gene encodes CDR1 SEHNR and CDR2 FQNEAQ (reference sequence). Trimming took 2 bases from V and 5 from J, leaving 9 bases between them. The CDR3: CASSLPLETGELFF. The CDR3 DNA is TGTGCCAGCAGCTTACCTCTAGAGACCGGGGAGCTGTTTTTT.

V usage is TRBV3-1 (or the pseudogene TRBV3-2) and J usage is TRBJ1-2, with no clear D. The germline CDR1 and CDR2 sequences are LGHDT and YNNKEL (reference sequence). The V end was cut by 4 bases, the J end by 4 bases, with 16 bases between. The CDR3 sequence is 15 residues long. Here the CDR3 DNA reads TGTGCCAGCAGCCCCCAGTCCACCGGGGTCTATGGCTACACCTTC. It codes for CASSPQSTGVYGYTF.

The gene calls are TRBV5-4 and TRBJ2-2, with TRBD2 matching over 8 bases. Germline CDR1 SGHNT, CDR2 YYREEE (reference sequence). The CDR3 runs to 16 residues. Trimming at V came to 0 bases and at J to 4 bases, leaving 5 bases not matched to a gene. CDR3 DNA sequence: TGTGCCAGCAGCTTGGTCGCCCGGGGGGGCACCGGGGAGCTGTTTTTT. As protein: CASSLVARGGTGELFF.

The table lists this clone with a count of one. V is TRBV10-3 and J is TRBJ2-1; 10 bases agree with TRBD2. V gave up 3 bases and J gave up 6 bases; unmatched junction bases: 17. This CDR3 contains 19 residues. Looked up from germline, CDR1 is ENHRY and CDR2 is SYGVKD. This CDR3 is CAISDPTGSGGAKGNEQFF. The CDR3 region has the DNA TGTGCCATCAGTGACCCAACTGGGAGCGGGGGGGCCAAGGGCAATGAGCAGTTCTTC.